A selection of T cell receptor beta chains follows, all from one sample in a study of T cell repertoires in cytomegalovirus infection. In TCRdb, the reads were re-called with MiXCR into one record per CDR3 protein. The repertoire includes 80,000 or so distinct CDR3 sequences, about 37% of them detected once, and approximately 93% sits in the top ten. These receptors' targets are unknown. The sequences come from CD8+ T cells from cultured PBMCs, collected from culture after CMV antigen stimulation. These receptors all come from a human donor in good health (CMV status not recorded). Some clones in this sample may be carry-over from other donors' samples. Each CDR3 is given with its conserved first and last residue. The D gene is left open where the match is weak. A row's size may be missing; if present it is once, few, many or a size class.

clone size,V gene,J gene,D gene,CDR3 protein,CDR3 DNA
.,TRBV7-9,TRBJ2-7,.,CASSLESGASYEQYF,TGTGCCAGCAGCTTAGAATCCGGGGCCTCCTACGAGCAGTACTTC
.,TRBV10-3,TRBJ2-7,TRBD2,CAIRKAGFYEQYF,TGTGCCATCAGGAAAGCGGGGTTCTACGAGCAGTACTTC
once,TRBV7-9,TRBJ2-2,.,CASLLRVKNTGELFF,TGTGCCAGCCTACTAAGGGTGAAGAACACCGGGGAGCTGTTTTTT
few,TRBV6-2/TRBV6-3,TRBJ2-7,.,CASSYSHGTYEQYF,TGTGCCAGCAGTTACTCCCACGGAACCTACGAGCAGTACTTC
.,TRBV4-3,TRBJ1-1,.,CASSQDTGGNTEAFF,TGCGCCAGCAGCCAAGACACCGGGGGGAACACTGAAGCTTTCTTT
.,TRBV6-2/TRBV6-3,TRBJ2-7,.,CASSYSRGTREGYEQYF,TGTGCCAGCAGTTACTCCCGGGGAACCAGGGAAGGCTACGAGCAGTACTTC
few,TRBV4-2,TRBJ2-7,.,CASSQGQASYEQYF,TGTGCCAGCAGCCAAGGACAGGCCTCCTACGAGCAGTACTTC
.,TRBV7-2,TRBJ1-3,.,CASSLGGAHGNSGNTIYF,TGTGCCAGCAGCTTAGGTGGGGCTCATGGGAACTCTGGAAACACCATATATTTT
.,TRBV28,TRBJ1-4,.,CASSFQTNEKLFF,TGTGCCAGCAGTTTCCAGACTAATGAAAAACTGTTTTTT
.,TRBV12-3/TRBV12-4,TRBJ1-1,.,CASTNEGAAEAFF,TGTGCCAGCACTAACGAAGGGGCCGCTGAAGCTTTCTTT
.,TRBV27,TRBJ1-2,TRBD1,CASSLGGQGYTF,TGTGCCAGCAGTTTAGGGGGACAGGGCTACACCTTC
many,TRBV29-1,TRBJ1-5,.,CSVGTGNGNQPQHF,TGCAGCGTTGGGACTGGGAATGGCAATCAGCCCCAGCATTTT
many,TRBV7-2,TRBJ1-2,.,CASSKGVRGYTF,TGTGCCAGCTCCAAGGGAGTACGGGGCTACACCTTC
few,TRBV25-1,TRBJ1-6,.,CASSVGNSPLHF,TGTGCCAGCAGTGTGGGTAATTCACCCCTCCACTTT
few,TRBV4-3,TRBJ2-1,TRBD2,CASSQDLAGAKLEQFF,TGCGCCAGCAGCCAAGACCTAGCGGGGGCCAAACTTGAGCAGTTCTTC
.,TRBV4-1,TRBJ2-1,.,CASSQGHAGSTNNEQFF,TGCGCCAGCAGCCAAGGGCATGCGGGATCCACGAACAATGAGCAGTTCTTC
.,TRBV6-2/TRBV6-3,TRBJ1-5,.,CASSYPGDPQHF,TGTGCCAGCAGTTACCCGGGGGACCCCCAGCATTTT
.,TRBV7-9,TRBJ2-2,.,CASSPHVGDPRNTGELFF,TGTGCCAGCAGTCCCCACGTCGGGGACCCGCGGAACACCGGGGAGCTGTTTTTT
.,TRBV4-3,TRBJ2-7,.,CASSQVVGHSYEQYF,TGCGCCAGCAGCCAAGTCGTTGGACACAGCTACGAGCAGTACTTC
few,TRBV7-2,TRBJ2-1,.,CASSSSWLPAYNEQFF,TGTGCCAGCAGCTCTTCGTGGCTTCCCGCCTACAATGAGCAGTTCTTC
.,TRBV12-3/TRBV12-4,TRBJ1-2,TRBD1,CASSPGQGVSYTF,TGTGCCAGCAGCCCGGGACAGGGTGTCAGCTACACCTTC
.,TRBV7-8,TRBJ2-7,.,CASSISGVYEQYF,TGTGCCAGCAGCATAAGTGGGGTCTACGAGCAGTACTTC
.,TRBV20-1,TRBJ2-7,.,CSARDGGGYYEQYF,TGCAGTGCTAGAGACGGGGGCGGATACTACGAGCAGTACTTC
.,TRBV11-2,TRBJ2-5,.,CASSLASPQETQYF,TGTGCCAGCAGCTTAGCAAGCCCCCAAGAGACCCAGTACTTC
once,TRBV7-4,TRBJ2-5,.,CASSSRDPERETQYF,TGTGCCAGCAGCTCGCGGGATCCGGAGCGAGAGACCCAGTACTTC
few,TRBV12-3/TRBV12-4,TRBJ2-3,TRBD2,CASSLAGADTDTQYF,TGTGCCAGCAGTTTGGCGGGAGCCGACACAGATACGCAGTATTTT
.,TRBV10-3,TRBJ1-2,TRBD1,CAISATGVRYGYTF,TGTGCCATCAGTGCTACAGGGGTCCGATATGGCTACACCTTC
many,TRBV7-9,TRBJ2-1,.,CASSLEIRADEQFF,TGTGCCAGCAGCCTAGAGATCAGGGCCGATGAGCAGTTCTTC
many,TRBV7-2,TRBJ2-7,.,CASSLVGSPYEQYF,TGTGCCAGCAGCTTGGTAGGGTCCCCCTACGAGCAGTACTTC
.,TRBV7-6,TRBJ2-5,TRBD1,CASSLVRDSQETQYF,TGTGCCAGCAGCTTAGTCCGGGACAGTCAAGAGACCCAGTACTTC
.,TRBV19,TRBJ1-2,.,CASIEGSSVGYTF,TGTGCCAGTATAGAGGGGTCCTCGGTTGGCTACACCTTC
.,TRBV29-1,TRBJ2-5,.,CSVEETAAETQYF,TGCAGCGTTGAAGAGACGGCAGCGGAGACCCAGTACTTC
many,TRBV11-2,TRBJ1-2,.,CASSLGTNYGYTF,TGTGCCAGCAGCTTGGGGACTAACTATGGCTACACCTTC
many,TRBV7-6,TRBJ1-5,.,CASSLIPTQNQPQHF,TGTGCCAGCAGCTTAATCCCCACCCAGAATCAGCCCCAGCATTTT
.,TRBV7-8,TRBJ2-5,.,CASSLEGARKETQYF,TGTGCCAGCAGCTTGGAGGGAGCGCGAAAGGAGACCCAGTACTTC